This TCR beta chain was sequenced for a study of spatial heterogeneity in lung cancer. Single TCR cDNA molecules each had their own unique molecular identifier. In TCRdb, the 5' RACE reads were re-called with MiXCR into one record per CDR3 protein. Of more than 6,500 distinct CDR3 sequences listed, roughly 5.6% are singletons. This CDR3 contains 12 residues. Germline lookup yields CDR1 WSHSY and CDR2 SAAADI. Trimming removed 4 bases from V and 6 bases from J, with 6 bases in between. This clonotype is labeled medium-sized. Time point meaning: sample taken at primary tumor resection. The authors sequenced whole RNA from tumor, nontumor lung or frozen PBMC without sorting.

The chain recombines TRBV10-2 with TRBJ2-2; D is undetermined. The TCR sequence derives from a male donor with early-stage non-small cell lung cancer. The sample in question was PBMCs, obtained at surgery. The CDR3 spells CASSVSAGELFF. CDR3 DNA: TGCGCCAGCAGTGTCTCAGCCGGGGAGCTGTTTTTT.